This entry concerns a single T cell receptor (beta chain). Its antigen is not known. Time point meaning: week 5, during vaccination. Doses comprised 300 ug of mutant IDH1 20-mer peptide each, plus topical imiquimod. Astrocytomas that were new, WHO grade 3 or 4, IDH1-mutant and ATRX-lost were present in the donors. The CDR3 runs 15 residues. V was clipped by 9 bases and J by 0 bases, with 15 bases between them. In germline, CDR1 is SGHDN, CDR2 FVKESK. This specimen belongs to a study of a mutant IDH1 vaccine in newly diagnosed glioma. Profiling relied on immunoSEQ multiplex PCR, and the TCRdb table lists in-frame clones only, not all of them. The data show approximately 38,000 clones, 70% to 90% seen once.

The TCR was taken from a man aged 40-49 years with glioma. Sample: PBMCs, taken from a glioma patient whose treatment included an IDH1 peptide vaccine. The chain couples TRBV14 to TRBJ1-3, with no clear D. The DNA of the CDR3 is TGTGCCAGTAGAGACGGACTAAACTCTGGAAACACCATATATTTT. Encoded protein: CASRDGLNSGNTIYF.